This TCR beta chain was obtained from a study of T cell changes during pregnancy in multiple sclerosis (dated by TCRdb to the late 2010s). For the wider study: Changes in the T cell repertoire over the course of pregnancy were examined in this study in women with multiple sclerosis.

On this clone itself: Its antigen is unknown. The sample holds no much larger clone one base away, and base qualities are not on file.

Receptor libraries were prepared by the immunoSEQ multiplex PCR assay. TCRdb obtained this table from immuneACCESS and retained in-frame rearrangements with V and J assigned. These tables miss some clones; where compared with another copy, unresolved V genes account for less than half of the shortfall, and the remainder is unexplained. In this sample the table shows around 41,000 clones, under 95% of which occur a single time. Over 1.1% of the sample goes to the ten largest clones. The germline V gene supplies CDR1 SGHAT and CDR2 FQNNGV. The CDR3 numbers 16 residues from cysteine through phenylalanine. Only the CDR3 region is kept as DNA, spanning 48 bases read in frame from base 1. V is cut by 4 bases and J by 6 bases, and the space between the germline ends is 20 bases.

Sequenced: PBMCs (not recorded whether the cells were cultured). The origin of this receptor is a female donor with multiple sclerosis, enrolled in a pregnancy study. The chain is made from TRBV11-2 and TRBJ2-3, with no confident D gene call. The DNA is TGTGCCAGCAGCTATAGGATAGTCCCCTTGGGCGATACGCAGTATTTT. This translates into CASSYRIVPLGDTQYF.